This TCR beta chain was profiled in a study of neurological immune-mediated disorders. 5'RACE generated cDNA with 10-nucleotide random UMIs. MiXCR, applied by TCRdb to the 5' RACE reads, yields one record per CDR3 protein. The sample consists of tens of thousands of distinct CDR3 sequences, roughly 10% of them appearing once. Time point in this sample: longitudinal time-point 2. This CDR3 spans 11 amino acids. Deletions cut 3 bases from V and 10 bases from J, with 7 bases between. Germline assignment: CDR1 MDHEN and CDR2 SYDVKM. This clonotype showed up many times. The sample comprised PBMCs. The chain joins TRBV28 to TRBJ1-5, with unresolved D. This receptor was obtained from a man under 40 in good health. CDR3 residues: CASSFFQPQHF. The CDR3 region has the DNA TGTGCCAGCAGTTTCTTCCAACCCCAGCATTTT. Together with reference TRBV28 and TRBJ1-5, the CDR3 gives the full variable domain: DVKVTQSSRYLVKRTGEKVFLECVQDMDHENMFWYRQDPGLGLRLIYFSYDVKMKEKGDIPEGYSVSREKKERFSLILESASTNQTSMYLCASSFFQPQHFGDGTRLSIL.